The 29 T cell receptor beta chains below all came from one sample that was sequenced in a study of T cell responses to AZD1222 COVID-19 vaccine. TCRdb's table, derived via immunoSEQ multiplex PCR, lists solely in-frame clones and lacks some. The sample has around 99,000 clones, about 90% seen once. Sequenced here: peripheral blood, sampled 28 days after the second AZD1222 dose. These receptors were obtained from an adult who received the AZD1222 COVID-19 vaccine.

This chain joins TRBV3-1 (or the pseudogene TRBV3-2) and TRBJ2-1; tentatively, D is TRBD2 (5 bases). Germline-derived CDR1 and CDR2 are LGHDT and YNNKEL (reference sequence). V lost 0 bases to trimming and J lost 13 bases, with 13 bases between them. The CDR3 consists of 13 residues. As DNA, the CDR3 is TGTGCCAGCAGCCAAGATTCGTTGGGGAGCCAGTTCTTC. Amino acid sequence: CASSQDSLGSQFF.

The rearrangement joins TRBV7-2 to TRBJ2-7; 8 positions agree with TRBD2. The CDR3 covers 15 residues. J gave up 2 bases and V 2 bases, and 5 bases lay outside the gene matches. The germline V gene encodes CDR1 SGHTA and CDR2 FQGNSA. The DNA for the CDR3 is TGTGCCAGCAGCTTAAGATCAGCGGGGGCCTACGAGCAGTACTTC. This gives the protein CASSLRSAGAYEQYF. Drawing the rest from reference TRBV7-2 and TRBJ2-7, the complete variable domain is GAGVSQSPSNKVTEKGKDVELRCDPISGHTALYWYRQSLGQGLEFLIYFQGNSAPDKSGLPSDRFSAERTGGSVSTLTIQRTQQEDSAVYLCASSLRSAGAYEQYFGPGTRLTVT.

This clone was seen just once. This chain links TRBV5-1 with TRBJ1-1, with no clear D. The CDR3 runs to 15 residues. The germline V and J ends were trimmed by 0 bases and 0 bases, with 9 bases remaining between them. The V gene's germline CDR1 is SGHRS and CDR2 YFSETQ. CDR3 in amino acids: CASSLGSTMNTEAFF. For the CDR3, the DNA is TGCGCCAGCAGCTTGGGGTCAACCATGAACACTGAAGCTTTCTTT.

V is TRBV28 and J is TRBJ1-4; 7 bases match TRBD1. The CDR3 has 14 residues. J gave up 6 bases and V 3 bases, and 4 bases lay outside the gene matches. Looked up from germline, CDR1 is MDHEN and CDR2 is SYDVKM. Written as DNA, the CDR3 is TGTGCCAGCAGTTTTACAGGGGTTGATGAAAAACTGTTTTTT. This encodes CASSFTGVDEKLFF.

The V and J genes are TRBV15 and TRBJ2-7; D may be TRBD1 (5 bases). Between the trimmed V and J ends, which lost 5 bases and 1 base, there was a span of 6 bases. The CDR3 consists of 12 residues. Germline V gives CDR1 LNHNV, CDR2 YYDKDF (reference sequence). The CDR3 DNA reads as TGTGCCACCAGCGACAGTTCCTACGAGCAGTACTTC. Translated: CATSDSSYEQYF.

The chain has TRBV7-6 and TRBJ1-5; 7 bases match TRBD1. The CDR3 contains 14 residues. V lost 5 bases and J lost 4; bases outside the gene matches: 5. The germline CDR1 and CDR2 sequences are SGHVS and FNYEAQ. The CDR3 DNA reads TGTGCCAGCAGCCCGACAGGGAATAATCAGCCCCAGCATTTT. This sequence encodes CASSPTGNNQPQHF.

The chain is built from TRBV5-1 and TRBJ1-1, with 7 bases fitting TRBD1. Per the germline V gene, CDR1 is SGHRS and CDR2 is YFSETQ. V was clipped by 0 bases and J by 1 base; unmatched bases: 9. The CDR3 has 17 residues. The CDR3 spells CASSLAGSDRPNTEAFF. The CDR3 DNA reads as TGCGCCAGCAGCTTGGCTGGTTCGGACAGGCCGAACACTGAAGCTTTCTTT. Filled out from reference TRBV5-1 and TRBJ1-1, the complete variable domain reads KAGVTQTPRYLIKTRGQQVTLSCSPISGHRSVSWYQQTPGQGLQFLFEYFSETQRNKGNFPGRFSGRQFSNSRSEMNVSTLELGDSALYLCASSLAGSDRPNTEAFFGQGTRLTVV.

This chain's CDR3 is CASSWGGTGELFF. The CDR3 DNA follows: TGTGCCAGCAGCTGGGGTGGGACCGGGGAGCTGTTTTTT. The chain joins TRBV21-1 to TRBJ2-2. TRBV21-1 is shown as a pseudogene. This CDR3 has 13 residues.

The V call is TRBV30, the J call TRBJ1-5; 10 nucleotides agree with TRBD1. The junction had 3 bases not matched to a gene; V was cut back by 3 bases and J by 7 bases. Germline V gene data show CDR1 as GTSNPN and CDR2 as SVGIG (reference sequence). The CDR3 spans 13 residues. The CDR3 is CAWSRTGGQPQHF. CDR3 coding DNA: TGTGCCTGGAGCCGGACAGGGGGACAGCCCCAGCATTTT.

The chain couples TRBV19 to TRBJ1-3; the D gene is possibly TRBD1 (5 bases). The CDR3 extends over 14 amino acids. Germline-derived CDR1 and CDR2 are LNHDA and SQIVND (reference sequence). Trimming cost V 4 bases and J 2 bases, with 9 bases left between them. CDR3 bases: TGTGCCAGTAGTAGCGGGGACGCTGGAAACACCATATATTTT. Translating it yields CASSSGDAGNTIYF. Drawing the rest from reference TRBV19 and TRBJ1-3, the complete variable domain is DGGITQSPKYLFRKEGQNVTLSCEQNLNHDAMYWYRQDPGQGLRLIYYSQIVNDFQKGDIAEGYSVSREKKESFPLTVTSAQKNPTAFYLCASSSGDAGNTIYFGEGSWLTVV.

This sequence joins TRBV21-1 and TRBJ1-1; the table's TRBD1 call for D was not verified on the DNA. TRBV21-1 represents a pseudogene. The CDR3 sequence is 12 residues long. The CDR3 DNA reads TGTGCCAGCAGCAAAGACACAGCCCAAGCTTTCTTT. Its translation: CASSKDTAQAFF.

V and J are TRBV19 and TRBJ1-2, with D hard to call. Germline CDR1 LNHDA, CDR2 SQIVND (reference sequence). With 6 bases removed from V and 0 bases from J, the gap between germline ends came to 14 bases. The CDR3 has 15 amino acids. DNA for the CDR3: TGTGCCAGTAGGTTGGCGGTCCAGTCTAACTATGGCTACACCTTC. It yields the protein CASRLAVQSNYGYTF. Looking up the rest from reference TRBV19 and TRBJ1-2 gives the full variable domain: DGGITQSPKYLFRKEGQNVTLSCEQNLNHDAMYWYRQDPGQGLRLIYYSQIVNDFQKGDIAEGYSVSREKKESFPLTVTSAQKNPTAFYLCASRLAVQSNYGYTFGSGTRLTVV.

The chain links TRBV20-1 to TRBJ2-7; 8 nucleotides line up with TRBD2. CDR3 length: 15 residues. The germline CDR1 and CDR2 sequences are DFQATT and SNEGSKA (reference sequence). Trimming cost V 3 bases and J 1 base; bases outside gene matches: 8. CDR3 protein: CSASGTSGPSYEQYF. Written as DNA, the CDR3 is TGCAGTGCTAGTGGTACTAGCGGCCCGTCCTACGAGCAGTACTTC.

The chain is built from TRBV30 and TRBJ1-2; 7 bases are shared with TRBD1. The CDR3 runs to 13 residues. Germline loops: CDR1 GTSNPN, CDR2 SVGIG (reference sequence). Unmatched junction bases numbered 10, after V lost 4 bases and J lost 8 bases. DNA for the CDR3: TGTGCCTGGAATGGACAGGAGTTAAGCGGCTACACCTTC. As protein: CAWNGQELSGYTF.

The CDR3 is CASSPGITDTQYF. The CDR3 DNA reads as TGTGCCAGCAGCCCAGGTATCACAGATACGCAGTATTTT. The genes are TRBV9 and TRBJ2-3; D ambiguous. The CDR3 extends over 13 amino acids. Germline assignment: CDR1 SGDLS and CDR2 YYNGEE. Trimming stripped 4 bases from V and 2 bases from J, with 8 bases between.

J is TRBJ2-7 and V is TRBV28; TRBD1 matches at 8 bases. The CDR3 contains 15 residues. The J segment lost 2 bases and the V segment lost 5 bases, leaving 8 bases of the junction unmatched. The germline gives CDR1 MDHEN, CDR2 SYDVKM. The CDR3 loop is CASSAQTGDPYEQYF. CDR3 coding DNA: TGTGCCAGCAGTGCCCAGACAGGGGACCCCTACGAGCAGTACTTC.

This clone was detected once. Other nucleotide sequences from this sample produce the same CDR3. The rearrangement joins TRBV4-3 to TRBJ2-7; TRBD1 matches at 7 bases. The CDR3 length is 15 residues. V was pared by 1 base and J by 2 bases, with 5 bases of the junction left unmatched. Germline assignment: CDR1 LGHNA and CDR2 YSLEER. The CDR3 DNA follows: TGCGCCAGCAGCCAAGTCCGACAGGGACCCTACGAGCAGTACTTC. Protein sequence: CASSQVRQGPYEQYF.

The J gene is TRBJ1-1, the V gene TRBV5-1; D is ambiguous. The CDR3 has 14 amino acids. V was shortened by 5 bases and J by 3 bases, with 14 bases between the two germline ends. Germline CDR1 reads SGHRS; CDR2 reads YFSETQ. The CDR3 loop is CASREGSFDTEAFF. The CDR3 coding sequence is TGCGCCAGCAGGGAAGGGTCGTTTGACACTGAAGCTTTCTTT.

The genes are TRBV10-3 and TRBJ2-7; D ambiguous. The CDR3 loop spans 12 amino acids. Germline CDR1 is ENHRY and CDR2 is SYGVKD. Between the trimmed V and J ends, which lost 4 bases and 4 bases, there was a span of 8 bases. The chain's CDR3 is CAISGEGYEQYF. CDR3 nucleotides: TGTGCCATCAGTGGGGAAGGTTACGAGCAGTACTTC.

The CDR3 region has the DNA TGTGCCAGCAGCTTAGGGGGACAGTACCAGGAAGCTTTCTTT. Its translation: CASSLGGQYQEAFF. This chain connects TRBV7-9 to TRBJ1-1; TRBD1 agrees at 7 bases. V lost 1 base, J lost 8 bases, and 7 bases stayed unmatched. CDR1 and CDR2 from the germline V gene are SEHNR and FQNEAQ (reference sequence). This CDR3 has 14 amino acids.

V gene TRBV5-1 combines with J gene TRBJ1-1, with D hard to call. The germline CDR1 and CDR2 sequences are SGHRS and YFSETQ. V dropped 5 bases and J dropped 3 bases, with 14 bases sitting between them. The CDR3 spans 14 residues. CDR3 region: CASREIRGDTEAFF. CDR3 nucleotides: TGCGCCAGCAGAGAAATCCGGGGTGACACTGAAGCTTTCTTT.

J is TRBJ2-3 and V is TRBV27; a weak D match, TRBD2 (7 bases). Trimming took off 6 bases at V and 4 bases at J, with 14 bases between the two ends. The CDR3 loop spans 14 amino acids. Germline CDR1 reads MNHEY; CDR2 reads SMNVEV (reference sequence). CDR3 sequence: CASRRGQVSDTQYF. The CDR3, as DNA: TGTGCCAGCAGGCGGGGGCAGGTATCAGATACGCAGTATTTT.

Here the CDR3 DNA reads TGTGCCAGTAGTATCGGGCCGGATGAAAAACTGTTTTTT. Residues: CASSIGPDEKLFF. V usage is TRBV19 and J usage is TRBJ1-4; D is uncertain. The V end was cut by 3 bases, the J end by 6 bases, with 8 bases between. The CDR3 runs to 13 residues. Germline values: CDR1 LNHDA, CDR2 SQIVND (reference sequence).

This clone appeared a few times. The chain recombines TRBV2 with TRBJ1-2; D is unclear. V lost 8 bases and J 4 bases, leaving 14 bases between the germline ends. Germline lookup yields CDR1 SNHLY and CDR2 FYNNEI. This CDR3 has 13 amino acids. The chain's CDR3 is CASRFEGGYGYTF. CDR3 bases: TGTGCCAGCCGATTCGAGGGAGGCTATGGCTACACCTTC.

This chain links TRBV7-9 with TRBJ2-6, with TRBD1 as a possible D gene (5 bases). V dropped 5 bases and J dropped 5 bases, with 13 bases sitting between them. CDR3 size: 15 residues. Germline V gives CDR1 SEHNR, CDR2 FQNEAQ (reference sequence). The CDR3 nucleotides read TGTGCCAGCAGCAGTTATCGACAGAGGGCCAACGTCCTGACTTTC. Translating it yields CASSSYRQRANVLTF.

The chain has TRBV6-4 and TRBJ2-3, with 8 bases aligning to TRBD2. Germline CDR1 is MRHNA and CDR2 is SNTAGT. CDR3 length: 14 amino acids. Unmatched junction bases numbered 4, after V lost 8 bases and J lost 0 bases. CDR3 DNA sequence: TGTGCCAGCCTCGGGGGGGCGAGCACAGATACGCAGTATTTT. Amino acids: CASLGGASTDTQYF.

The gene calls are TRBV6-5 and TRBJ2-5; a weak D match, TRBD2 (5 bases). Trimming cost V 7 bases and J 1 base, with 13 bases left between them. CDR1 and CDR2 from the germline V gene are MNHEY and SVGAGI. There are 14 residues in the CDR3. CDR3 loop: CASIAAAPQETQYF. In DNA form, the CDR3 reads TGTGCCAGCATCGCAGCGGCGCCCCAAGAGACCCAGTACTTC.

The chain recombines TRBV4-3 with TRBJ2-5; D ambiguous. Trimming shortened V by 3 bases and J by 8 bases, and 4 bases separated the two germline ends. Germline CDR1 is LGHNA and CDR2 is YSLEER. This CDR3 is 10 amino acids long. CDR3 coding DNA: TGCGCCAGCAGCCATTATACCCAGTACTTC. Protein product: CASSHYTQYF.

The chain carries TRBV6-5 and TRBJ1-2, with 7 bases aligning to TRBD1. The V gene end was trimmed by 2 bases and the J gene end by 4 bases; junction bases not matched to a gene: 7. Germline loops: CDR1 MNHEY, CDR2 SVGAGI. The CDR3 loop spans 15 amino acids. CDR3 residues: CASSYRPDRSYGYTF. For the CDR3, the DNA is TGTGCCAGCAGTTACCGCCCGGACAGGAGCTATGGCTACACCTTC.